These 31 T cell receptor beta chains originate from one sample sequenced in a study of cytomegalovirus exposure and HLA in healthy donors. Sequenced by immunoSEQ multiplex PCR; TCRdb stores in-frame clones only, minus some. This repertoire shows some 310,000 clones, around 90% found once; its top ten account for around 1%. Sequenced: PBMCs. The receptors here all came from a man aged 25 to 40 in good health and CMV-seronegative.

This clone was recorded only once. The V and J genes are TRBV6-5 and TRBJ2-5, with 10 bases fitting TRBD2. The CDR3 consists of 15 residues. Trimming at V came to 1 base and at J to 5 bases, leaving 4 bases not matched to a gene. Looked up from germline, CDR1 is MNHEY and CDR2 is SVGAGI. The chain's CDR3 is CASSYFSGGSETQYF. CDR3 DNA: TGTGCCAGCAGTTACTTTAGCGGGGGGTCTGAGACCCAGTACTTC.

The chain is built from TRBV15 and TRBJ2-3, with D possibly matching TRBD1 (5 bases). The CDR3 has 14 amino acids. Germline CDR1 reads LNHNV; CDR2 reads YYDKDF (reference sequence). Trimming stripped 5 bases from V and 5 bases from J, with 14 bases between. In DNA form, the CDR3 reads TGTGCCACCAGCGGCAGGGTTGTGGGAGATACGCAGTATTTT. Encoded protein: CATSGRVVGDTQYF. Full variable domain (rest looked up from reference TRBV15 and TRBJ2-3): DAMVIQNPRYQVTQFGKPVTLSCSQTLNHNVMYWYQQKSSQAPKLLFHYYDKDFNNEADTPDNFQSRRPNTSFCFLDIRSPGLGDTAMYLCATSGRVVGDTQYFGPGTRLTVL.

This sequence joins TRBV4-2 and TRBJ2-7; the D is unclear. With 0 bases removed from V and 6 bases from J, the gap between germline ends came to 9 bases. Germline loops: CDR1 LGHNA, CDR2 YNFKEQ. The CDR3 sequence is 13 residues long. CDR3 protein: CASSQDTAGEQYF. CDR3 in DNA: TGTGCCAGCAGCCAAGACACCGCAGGCGAGCAGTACTTC.

The chain recombines TRBV11-2 with TRBJ1-3; D unresolved. Germline CDR1 is SGHAT and CDR2 is FQNNGV. The CDR3 consists of 15 residues. The ends were cut back, 0 bases at V and 3 bases at J, with 9 bases in the middle. The CDR3 loop is CASSLDGNRGNTIYF. CDR3 DNA: TGTGCCAGCAGCTTAGATGGCAATCGTGGAAACACCATATATTTT.

The chain is built from TRBV7-9 and TRBJ2-2; D might be TRBD1 (6 bases). Germline V lookup: CDR1 SEHNR, CDR2 FQNEAQ (reference sequence). CDR3 length equals 14 residues. The germline V and J ends were trimmed by 10 bases and 1 base, with 13 bases remaining between them. DNA of the CDR3: TGTGCCACCTGGACAGATCTGAACACCGGGGAGCTGTTTTTT. Amino acids: CATWTDLNTGELFF.

The chain employs TRBV6-5 and TRBJ2-7; 7 bases map to TRBD1. The CDR3 length is 13 residues. Germline CDR1 is MNHEY and CDR2 is SVGAGI. V gave up 4 bases and J gave up 3 bases; unmatched junction bases: 3. This chain's CDR3 is CASSLTGDYEQYF. CDR3 bases: TGTGCCAGCAGTTTAACAGGGGACTACGAGCAGTACTTC.

J is TRBJ1-3 and V is TRBV5-1; D might be TRBD1 (6 bases). Trimming took off 2 bases at V and 8 bases at J, with 17 bases between the two ends. In germline, CDR1 is SGHRS, CDR2 YFSETQ. The CDR3 runs to 15 residues. The CDR3 region is CASSFSHRVSDTIYF. The CDR3 DNA follows: TGCGCCAGCAGCTTCTCCCACAGGGTATCGGACACCATATATTTT.

The rearrangement uses TRBV19 and TRBJ2-1, with 9 nucleotides matching TRBD1. V shed 7 bases and J 2 bases; nucleotides not matched to a gene: 6. Germline CDR1 and CDR2: LNHDA and SQIVND (reference sequence). The CDR3 totals 15 residues. The CDR3 bases are TGTGCCAGTACTACACGGGACAGGGCCTACAATGAGCAGTTCTTC. This encodes CASTTRDRAYNEQFF.

This chain joins TRBV11-2 and TRBJ2-1; 8 bases match TRBD2. The CDR3 has 15 amino acids. Losses at the gene ends were 6 bases for V and 7 bases for J; bases not matched to a gene: 11. From germline, CDR1 is SGHAT and CDR2 FQNNGV. CDR3 nucleotides: TGTGCCAGCAGTATAACCGGGGGGGCTAAGAATGAGCAGTTCTTC. It encodes CASSITGGAKNEQFF.

The chain employs TRBV5-1 and TRBJ2-7; 9 positions agree with TRBD2. Germline V gives CDR1 SGHRS, CDR2 YFSETQ. With V trimmed by 2 bases and J by 3 bases, 3 bases remained unmatched. The CDR3 has 14 amino acids. In DNA form, the CDR3 reads TGCGCCAGCAGCTTAGGGACTAGCTTCTACGAGCAGTACTTC. It encodes CASSLGTSFYEQYF.

The chain joins TRBV7-9 to TRBJ1-1; D is unresolved. The CDR3 contains 11 residues. The V gene's germline CDR1 is SEHNR and CDR2 FQNEAQ (reference sequence). Trimming stripped 4 bases from V and 8 bases from J, with 8 bases between. In DNA, the CDR3 is TGTGCCAGCAGCTCGTCTGGCGAAGCTTTCTTT. Translation gives CASSSSGEAFF.

The chain combines TRBV2 with TRBJ1-5; D perhaps matches TRBD1 (6 bases). V lost 4 bases and J lost 3, with 10 bases in between. This CDR3 has 14 residues. The germline gives CDR1 SNHLY, CDR2 FYNNEI. The CDR3 DNA reads TGTGCCAGCAGTGGAAGACAGGTCAATCAGCCCCAGCATTTT. Amino acids: CASSGRQVNQPQHF.

The chain recombines TRBV7-2 with TRBJ1-1; TRBD1 agrees at 7 bases. Per germline, CDR1 SGHTA and CDR2 FQGNSA. The V and J ends lost 5 bases and 5 bases, in that order; junction bases with no gene match: 8. The CDR3 extends over 14 amino acids. The CDR3 DNA reads TGTGCCAGCAGCCACCCAGGGGGAGGAACTGAAGCTTTCTTT. Translated, it gives CASSHPGGGTEAFF.

This chain connects TRBV7-2 to TRBJ2-7; tentative D call: TRBD1 (5 bases). CDR1 is SGHTA and CDR2 is FQGNSA in the germline V gene. The V end lost 3 bases, the J end lost 2 bases, and 8 bases lay between the germline ends. The CDR3 loop spans 13 amino acids. In DNA form, the CDR3 reads TGTGCCAGCAGCTTTGACAGTCCCTACGAGCAGTACTTC. Protein sequence: CASSFDSPYEQYF.

This chain links TRBV4-3 with TRBJ2-5, with 7 bases aligning to TRBD2. This CDR3 is built from 17 residues. Trimming removed 0 bases from V and 1 base from J; junction bases left unmatched: 8. Germline lookup yields CDR1 LGHNA and CDR2 YSLEER. The CDR3 loop is CASSQDPSGASQETQYF. The CDR3, as DNA: TGCGCCAGCAGCCAAGATCCCAGCGGGGCGTCCCAAGAGACCCAGTACTTC.

CDR3 sequence: CASSPRGGDYEQFF. The DNA of the CDR3 is TGCGCCAGCAGCCCCAGAGGTGGGGACTATGAGCAGTTCTTC. The gene calls are TRBV4-1 and TRBJ2-1, with D tentatively TRBD2 (6 bases). CDR3 length: 14 residues. Trimming took off 4 bases at V and 8 bases at J, with 15 bases between the two ends. The V gene's germline CDR1 is MGHRA and CDR2 YSYEKL.

The chain is built from TRBV7-2 and TRBJ2-1; 8 nucleotides align to TRBD2. V dropped 5 bases and J dropped 9; count of bases not matched to a gene: 18. The CDR3 runs 17 residues. CDR1 and CDR2 (germline): SGHTA, FQGNSA. CDR3 loop: CASSLRLAGTLYGEQFF. CDR3 sequence (DNA): TGTGCCAGCAGCCTACGTTTAGCGGGGACCCTATACGGTGAGCAGTTCTTC.

The chain couples TRBV11-2 to TRBJ1-5; 10 bases line up with TRBD1. This CDR3 has 15 amino acids. Losses at the gene ends were 6 bases for V and 0 bases for J; bases not matched to a gene: 2. Germline V gene sequence: CDR1 SGHAT, CDR2 FQNNGV. The CDR3 DNA reads as TGTGCCAGCAGTTGGACAGGGGGTAGCAATCAGCCCCAGCATTTT. Translating it yields CASSWTGGSNQPQHF.

V is TRBV10-3 and J is TRBJ1-1; D is perhaps TRBD1 (6 bases). V gave up 6 bases and J gave up 1 base, with 15 bases separating them. The CDR3 has 15 amino acids. The germline V gene has CDR1 ENHRY and CDR2 SYGVKD. In DNA, the CDR3 is TGTGCCATCAGCGAGAGAGGGGGGGGGAACACTGAAGCTTTCTTT. Amino acids: CAISERGGGNTEAFF.

This chain links TRBV10-2 with TRBJ2-1; D might be TRBD2 (7 bases). V was pared by 6 bases and J by 8 bases, with 14 bases between. This CDR3 contains 13 residues. The germline V gene encodes CDR1 WSHSY and CDR2 SAAADI. CDR3 coding DNA: TGCGCCAGCAGCGACGGGGGGCTGCATGAGCAGTTCTTC. Protein: CASSDGGLHEQFF.

V and J are TRBV5-1 and TRBJ2-5; 10 bases line up with TRBD1. This CDR3 comprises 16 residues. Germline V gives CDR1 SGHRS, CDR2 YFSETQ. V dropped 4 bases and J dropped 5; count of bases not matched to a gene: 11. The CDR3 DNA reads TGCGCCAGCAGCCCCCAACCGGGACAGGGGACGGAGACCCAGTACTTC. This codes for CASSPQPGQGTETQYF.

The rearrangement joins TRBV9 to TRBJ2-3; 7 nucleotides match TRBD2. J lost 2 bases, V lost 4 bases, and 4 bases had no gene match. The CDR3 is made up of 14 amino acids. Germline V gives CDR1 SGDLS, CDR2 YYNGEE. CDR3 protein: CASSWGLNTDTQYF. In nucleotides, the CDR3 is TGTGCCAGCAGCTGGGGACTAAACACAGATACGCAGTATTTT.

The rearrangement links TRBV7-2 to TRBJ2-3; 7 bases align to TRBD2. Unmatched junction bases numbered 4, after V lost 1 base and J lost 0 bases. The germline V gene has CDR1 SGHTA and CDR2 FQGNSA. CDR3 length: 16 residues. This chain's CDR3 is CASSLVAGLSTDTQYF. The CDR3 nucleotides read TGTGCCAGCAGCTTAGTAGCGGGCCTTAGCACAGATACGCAGTATTTT.

CDR3 residues: CASVAVGGLGYNEQFF. The CDR3, as DNA: TGTGCCAGCGTGGCGGTCGGGGGACTAGGGTACAATGAGCAGTTCTTC. The chain links TRBV25-1 to TRBJ2-1, with TRBD2 identical over 8 bases. The CDR3 totals 16 residues. V lost 8 bases, J lost 4 bases, and 13 bases stayed unmatched. CDR1 is MGHDK, CDR2 SYGVNS, per germline.

This chain links TRBV5-1 with TRBJ2-5, with D maybe TRBD2 (7 bases). The germline CDR1 and CDR2 sequences are SGHRS and YFSETQ. V shed 0 bases and J shed 5 bases, with 17 bases lying between them. The CDR3 is 16 amino acids. The CDR3 sequence: CASSLDPSGRGETQYF. The DNA for the CDR3 is TGCGCCAGCAGCTTGGATCCCTCGGGGAGGGGGGAGACCCAGTACTTC.

V usage is TRBV5-6 and J usage is TRBJ1-5; 10 nucleotides align to TRBD1. The V gene's germline CDR1 is SGHDT and CDR2 YYEEEE. The CDR3 covers 15 residues. V was pared by 0 bases and J by 6 bases, with 3 bases of the junction left unmatched. In nucleotides, the CDR3 is TGTGCCAGCAGCTTGGGGACAGGGGGTACTCAGCCCCAGCATTTT. Its protein is CASSLGTGGTQPQHF. Complete variable domain (other parts from reference TRBV5-6 and TRBJ1-5): DAGVTQSPTHLIKTRGQQVTLRCSPKSGHDTVSWYQQALGQGPQFIFQYYEEEERQRGNFPDRFSGHQFPNYSSELNVNALLLGDSALYLCASSLGTGGTQPQHFGDGTRLSIL.

V gene TRBV19 combines with J gene TRBJ1-2; D remains ambiguous. V lost 4 bases and J 0 bases, leaving 9 bases between the germline ends. This CDR3 spans 14 amino acids. Germline assignment: CDR1 LNHDA and CDR2 SQIVND (reference sequence). CDR3 sequence: CASSTGESNYGYTF. The CDR3 DNA follows: TGTGCCAGTAGTACAGGTGAATCTAACTATGGCTACACCTTC.

The chain carries TRBV5-8 and TRBJ1-6; TRBD1 might be the D (6 bases). This CDR3 comprises 15 residues. From germline, CDR1 is SGHTS and CDR2 YDEGEE. V was shortened by 10 bases and J by 3 bases, with 17 bases between the two germline ends. The CDR3 DNA is TGTGCCTCCACGACAGGAGCCATCTATAATTCACCCCTCCACTTT. Amino acid sequence: CASTTGAIYNSPLHF.

In its sample, this clone was seen once. The chain recombines TRBV28 with TRBJ1-6; 9 bases fit TRBD1. CDR3 size: 15 residues. V was clipped by 7 bases and J by 8 bases; unmatched bases: 9. Per germline, CDR1 MDHEN and CDR2 SYDVKM. For the CDR3, the DNA is TGTGCCAGCACCCAAGGGGGGACAGGGTATTCACCCCTCCACTTT. Translated: CASTQGGTGYSPLHF.

The chain combines TRBV11-2 with TRBJ1-5; 8 bases agree with TRBD1. CDR3 length equals 15 residues. CDR1 and CDR2 (germline): SGHAT, FQNNGV. Trimming took 5 bases from V and 2 from J; bases not matched to a gene: 5. CDR3: CASSRDRGRNQPQHF. CDR3 DNA sequence: TGTGCCAGCAGCCGTGACAGGGGCCGCAATCAGCCCCAGCATTTT.

This clone was detected once. The chain has TRBV6-5 and TRBJ1-5; TRBD1 is a possible D gene (5 bases). V lost 6 bases to trimming and J lost 0 bases, with 9 bases between them. CDR1 and CDR2 (germline): MNHEY, SVGAGI. The CDR3 length is 14 residues. This CDR3 is CASRQGVSNQPQHF. The DNA of the CDR3 is TGTGCCAGCAGACAAGGGGTTAGCAATCAGCCCCAGCATTTT.